This T cell receptor beta chain comes out of a study of PD-1 blockade in classical Hodgkin lymphoma (dated by TCRdb to 2020 to 2021). Turning to the overall study: Nivolumab dosing was 3 mg/kg intravenously every 2 weeks, continuing until either disease progression or unacceptable toxicity. To define a peripheral blood immune signature of response to PD-1 blockade in classical Hodgkin lymphoma, the study combined TCR beta sequencing with CyTOF.

The Qiagen DNeasy kit was used to extract genomic DNA from unsorted PBMCs and from the negatively selected CD4+ and CD8+ fractions. TCR beta CDR3 regions were subjected to amplification by immunoSEQ multiplex PCR with primers that anneal to V and J segments. A synthetic immune receptor repertoire was used to minimize amplification bias, and remaining bias was computationally removed after sequencing. Per the source publication's procedure: Custom Python scripts were used to quantify repertoire diversity as the Shannon entropy index. Unsorted, CD4+ and CD8+ repertoires were analyzed separately, except for combined analyses in which CD4+ and CD8+ sequences were merged in silico. A clone was considered expanded if an increase in frequency of at least 2-fold after treatment relative to C1D1 was found, and a pseudocount of 0.5 was applied to clones undetected at baseline. Clones with 0 or 1 copy at C1D1 were defined as singleton clones, while clones with 2 or more copies were defined as non-singleton clones. By matching protein sequences in sorted samples from the same patient, clones expanded in unsorted samples were annotated as CD4+, CD8+ or unknown. Wilcoxon tests were applied to paired samples to test diversity changes from C1D1 to C4D1. This is the immuneACCESS table as TCRdb keeps it, with only in-frame sequences that have V and J called. A part of the clones is gone; compared with another copy, unresolved V genes explain less than half, and the rest is unexplained. The DNA was the basis for D and trimming; V, J and clone size are from that table. For this sample the table gives roughly 11,000 clones, of which approximately 84% were detected only once. The ten biggest clones cover 38% of the sample.

The CDR3 starts with the cysteine, ends with the phenylalanine, and has 15 residues. Solely the CDR3 DNA is kept, with 45 bases framed from the first base. The germline ends are 8 bases apart after V is trimmed by 1 base and J by 0 bases. CDR1 and CDR2 are read off the germline V gene as SGHTA and FQGNSA. Explained via the paper, the time point label denotes: cycle 1 day 1 (C1D1), immediately before nivolumab initiation. Every trial patient had relapsed following autologous stem cell transplantation, and prior brentuximab vedotin exposure was what differed among cohorts A, B and C. CD8+ T cells were purified from thawed PBMCs by magnetic negative selection with a Miltenyi CD8+ T cell isolation kit. The trial cohort was composed of around 60 patients with relapsed/refractory classical Hodgkin lymphoma, for whom complete response, partial response or progressive disease was recorded as best overall response. In the multi-cohort phase II CheckMate 205 trial, trial patients received single-agent nivolumab. An independent review committee assessed best overall response by applying the 2007 International Working Group response criteria. Trial PBMCs were collected just before the start of nivolumab (C1D1) and during therapy at cycle 2 day 1 and cycle 4 day 1. Peripheral blood was collected in 8 mL Vacutainer Cell Preparation Tubes, from which PBMCs were isolated by centrifugation and then cryopreserved. Purified CD4+ and CD8+ fractions were prepared only for cases in which an additional PBMC sample was available. Magnetically labelled cells were depleted on LS columns in a quadroMACS separator, and the flow-through was collected as the purified fraction.

What the authors observed across the whole study: By C4D1, a significant rise was seen in CD4+ TCR diversity but not in CD8+ TCR diversity (p=0.0027 vs p=0.16), and the rise was most apparent among complete responders (p=0.02). Among trial patients, those achieving complete response had baseline diversity similar to that of newly diagnosed patients, while diversity was significantly lower in partial responders and progressors. The study was limited to a single clinical trial cohort, and causes of repertoire differences, possibly disease activity or prior therapy, remained undefined. Baseline TCR diversity was reported to be lower in newly diagnosed patients than in healthy donors and to be lower still in relapsed/refractory patients. Patients starting nivolumab less than 1 year after ASCT had lower diversity and were excluded from later analyses to avoid confounding by immune reconstitution.

In regard to this clone: The antigen it binds to is not known. No clone much larger than this one lies a single base away; base qualities are absent.

The chain was built from TRBV7-2 and TRBJ2-3; TRBD2 is a possible D gene, resting on 6 matching bases. The TCR originated in a human donor with classical Hodgkin lymphoma. Source: CD8+ T cells from blood, taken at baseline. In nucleotide form, the sequence is TGTGCCAGCAGCTTAGATGCGGGGAGCACAGATACGCAGTATTTT. The encoded protein is CASSLDAGSTDTQYF.